This record concerns one T cell receptor (beta chain) sequence. The CDR3 is 13 residues long. Losses at the gene ends were 6 bases for V and 6 bases for J; bases not matched to a gene: 7. Germline CDR1 WSHSY, CDR2 SAAADI. The sample is drawn from a study of blood T cell repertoires in COVID-19. Measured with immunoSEQ multiplex PCR; TCRdb has only the in-frame clones, and not every one. The sample has 140,000 to 150,000 clones, roughly 80% seen once. The sequence was obtained from a man between 70 and 80 years old who had recovered from COVID-19. Material: peripheral blood. The chain uses TRBV10-2 and TRBJ2-7, with 8 bases that match TRBD1. Here the CDR3 DNA reads TGCGCCAGCAGCGGACAGGGAGGAGTCGAGCAGTACTTC. This gives the protein CASSGQGGVEQYF.